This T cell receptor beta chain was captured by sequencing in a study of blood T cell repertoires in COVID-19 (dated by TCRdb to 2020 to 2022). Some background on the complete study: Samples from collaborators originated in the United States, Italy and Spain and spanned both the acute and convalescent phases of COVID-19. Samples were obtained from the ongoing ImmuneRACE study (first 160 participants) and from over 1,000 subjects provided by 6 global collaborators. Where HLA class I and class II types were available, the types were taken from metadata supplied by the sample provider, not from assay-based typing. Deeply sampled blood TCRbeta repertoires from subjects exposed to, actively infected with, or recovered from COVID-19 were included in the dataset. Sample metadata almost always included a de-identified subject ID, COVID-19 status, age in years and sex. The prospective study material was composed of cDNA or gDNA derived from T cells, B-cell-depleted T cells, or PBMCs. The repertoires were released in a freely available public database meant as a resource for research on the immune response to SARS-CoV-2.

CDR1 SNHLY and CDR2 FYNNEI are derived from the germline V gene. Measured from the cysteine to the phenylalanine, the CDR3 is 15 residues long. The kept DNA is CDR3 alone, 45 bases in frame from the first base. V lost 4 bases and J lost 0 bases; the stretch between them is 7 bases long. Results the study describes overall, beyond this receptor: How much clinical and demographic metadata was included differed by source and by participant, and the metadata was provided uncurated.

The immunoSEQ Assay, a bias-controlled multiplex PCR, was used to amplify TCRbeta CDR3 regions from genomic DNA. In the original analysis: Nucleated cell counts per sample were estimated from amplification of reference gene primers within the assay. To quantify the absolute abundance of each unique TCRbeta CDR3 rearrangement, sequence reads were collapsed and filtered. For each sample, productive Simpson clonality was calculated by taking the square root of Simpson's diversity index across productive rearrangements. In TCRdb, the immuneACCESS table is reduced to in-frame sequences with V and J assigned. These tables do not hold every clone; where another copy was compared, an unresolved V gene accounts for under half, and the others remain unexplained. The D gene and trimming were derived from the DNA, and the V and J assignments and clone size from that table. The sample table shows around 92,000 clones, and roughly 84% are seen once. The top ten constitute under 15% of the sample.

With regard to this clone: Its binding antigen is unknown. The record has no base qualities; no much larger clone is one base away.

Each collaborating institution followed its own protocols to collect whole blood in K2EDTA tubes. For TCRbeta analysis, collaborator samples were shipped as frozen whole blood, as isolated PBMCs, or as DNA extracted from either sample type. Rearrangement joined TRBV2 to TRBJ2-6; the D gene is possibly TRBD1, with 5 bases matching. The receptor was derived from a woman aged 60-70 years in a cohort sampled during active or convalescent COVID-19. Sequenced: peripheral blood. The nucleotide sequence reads TGTGCCAGCAGTGGACAGATCTCTGGGGCCAACGTCCTGACTTTC. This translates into CASSGQISGANVLTF.